A single sample gave rise to the 18 T cell receptor beta chains below, sequenced in a study of Ad26.COV2.S vaccination and SARS-CoV-2 variants. Treatment indicated: around 19 received Ad26.COV2.S at low or high dose, single or two shots; about 5 received placebo; per-sample allocation not given. Sampling was performed 63 days after the first vaccine or placebo injection. Sequencing was performed with immunoSEQ multiplex PCR; in TCRdb, only in-frame clones are kept and a portion is missing. The sample records 300,000 to 400,000 clones, about 90% being singletons. The sequenced sample was peripheral blood, obtained in a trial of Ad26.COV2.S vaccine versus placebo. These receptors originate from a person aged 18 to 65 who received the Ad26.COV2.S COVID-19 vaccine or a placebo.

The chain recombines TRBV4-1 with TRBJ2-7; 8 bases fit TRBD1. This CDR3 has 16 residues. J gave up 4 bases and V 0 bases, and 8 bases lay outside the gene matches. CDR1 and CDR2 from the germline V gene are MGHRA and YSYEKL. The CDR3 DNA reads as TGCGCCAGCAGCCAAGATGGCCAGGGGGCGCGGTACGAGCAGTACTTC. It codes for CASSQDGQGARYEQYF.

J is TRBJ1-5 and V is TRBV30, with no clear D. Between the trimmed V and J ends, which lost 2 bases and 3 bases, there was a span of 8 bases. Per germline, CDR1 GTSNPN and CDR2 SVGIG (reference sequence). There are 13 residues in the CDR3. CDR3 protein: CAWSKLDNQPQHF. In DNA form, the CDR3 reads TGTGCCTGGAGTAAATTGGACAATCAGCCCCAGCATTTT.

The CDR3 bases are TGTGCCAGCAGCGCTAGGGTACTAGCCTCGGCCAATGAGCAGTTCTTC. This sequence encodes CASSARVLASANEQFF. The V and J genes are TRBV27 and TRBJ2-1; D possibly corresponds to TRBD2 (6 bases). CDR3 length: 16 amino acids. Per germline, CDR1 MNHEY and CDR2 SMNVEV (reference sequence). Trimming stripped 6 bases from V and 6 bases from J, with 21 bases between.

The chain carries TRBV15 and TRBJ1-2; perhaps TRBD1 as D (5 bases). The CDR3 is 17 residues long. Between the trimmed V and J ends, which lost 3 bases and 0 bases, there was a span of 17 bases. CDR1 is LNHNV, CDR2 YYDKDF, per germline (reference sequence). Here the CDR3 DNA reads TGTGCCACCAGCAGTGGTTTCGACAGACCCGCTAACTATGGCTACACCTTC. Protein: CATSSGFDRPANYGYTF.

In regard to this clone: Other DNA sequences in the same sample also yield this CDR3. The chain joins TRBV18 to TRBJ1-1, with D possibly TRBD1 on 5 matching bases. The CDR3 contains 12 residues. Germline CDR1 reads KGHSH; CDR2 reads LQKENI. Trimming stripped 1 base from V and 7 bases from J, with 7 bases between. The CDR3 here is CASSPRRGEAFF. The CDR3 nucleotides are TGTGCCAGCTCACCACGGAGGGGTGAAGCTTTCTTT.

This clone was observed a few times. The chain is built from TRBV27 and TRBJ2-2; 8 nucleotides agree with TRBD1. There are 15 residues in the CDR3. V was pared by 4 bases and J by 8 bases, with 9 bases of the junction left unmatched. CDR1 is MNHEY, CDR2 SMNVEV, per germline (reference sequence). The CDR3 is CASSYSDRVSGELFF. DNA of the CDR3: TGTGCCAGCAGTTACTCGGACAGGGTGTCTGGGGAGCTGTTTTTT.

This chain links TRBV5-1 with TRBJ2-2; D perhaps matches TRBD2 (6 bases). CDR1 SGHRS and CDR2 YFSETQ come from the germline V gene. The CDR3 is made up of 14 amino acids. V lost 5 bases and J 2 bases, leaving 10 bases between the germline ends. The CDR3 reads CASRAGTNTGELFF. In nucleotides, the CDR3 is TGCGCCAGCAGGGCCGGGACTAACACCGGGGAGCTGTTTTTT.

CDR3 in DNA: TGTGCCAGCCGTAAAAGGGGACGATACCACTACGAGCAGTACGTC. It encodes CASRKRGRYHYEQYV. The genes are TRBV21-1 and TRBJ2-7. TRBV21-1 counts as a pseudogene. This CDR3 spans 15 amino acids.

Regarding this clone: The junction departs from the called germline gene at one end, perhaps through a read error. The chain recombines TRBV19 with TRBJ1-5; D unresolved. Germline values: CDR1 LNHDA, CDR2 SQIVND (reference sequence). This CDR3 has 15 residues. This chain's CDR3 is CASSLEPYSNQPQHF. The CDR3 bases are TGTGCCAGTAGTTTAGAACCTTATAGCAATCAGCCCCAGCATTTT.

The rearrangement links TRBV18 to TRBJ1-1, with a tentative D call TRBD1 (6 bases). Germline-derived CDR1 and CDR2 are KGHSH and LQKENI. V lost 4 bases and J 3 bases, leaving 9 bases between the germline ends. The CDR3 extends over 13 amino acids. The DNA of the CDR3 is TGTGCCAGCTCACTTCACAGGGACACTGAAGCTTTCTTT. It yields the protein CASSLHRDTEAFF.

V is TRBV6-2 or TRBV6-3 and J is TRBJ1-1, with a possible D match to TRBD1 (5 bases). The CDR3 consists of 14 residues. V was trimmed by 1 base and J by 0 bases, leaving 6 bases between them. Germline-derived CDR1 and CDR2 are MNHEY and SVGEGT. CDR3 protein: CASSYLGVNTEAFF. The CDR3 region has the DNA TGTGCCAGCAGTTACTTAGGGGTGAACACTGAAGCTTTCTTT.

This chain joins TRBV4-1 and TRBJ1-2; 7 bases fit TRBD1. Trimming took 1 base from V and 7 from J; bases not matched to a gene: 6. Germline CDR1 MGHRA, CDR2 YSYEKL. The CDR3 is 14 residues long. CDR3 sequence: CASSQAGQIFGYTF. CDR3 coding DNA: TGCGCCAGCAGCCAAGCGGGACAGATCTTTGGCTACACCTTC.

This clone has just one count. The chain carries TRBV20-1 and TRBJ1-1; 10 positions match TRBD1. Unmatched junction bases numbered 4, after V lost 3 bases and J lost 6 bases. The CDR3 consists of 13 residues. Per germline, CDR1 DFQATT and CDR2 SNEGSKA (reference sequence). The CDR3 spells CSASFGTGAEAFF. For the CDR3, the DNA is TGCAGTGCTAGTTTCGGGACAGGGGCTGAAGCTTTCTTT.

The chain carries TRBV6-5 and TRBJ2-7; 7 nucleotides agree with TRBD1. This CDR3 comprises 16 residues. Germline CDR1 and CDR2: MNHEY and SVGAGI. Trimming removed 4 bases from V and 0 bases from J; junction bases left unmatched: 9. CDR3 DNA: TGTGCCAGCAGTTTCTTGGACAGGAGCAGCTCCTACGAGCAGTACGTC. It codes for CASSFLDRSSSYEQYV.

J is TRBJ1-1 and V is TRBV29-1; D is unresolved. V was clipped by 6 bases and J by 6 bases, with 11 bases between them. Germline V lookup: CDR1 SQVTM, CDR2 ANQGSEA. The CDR3 contains 11 residues. The CDR3 reads CSVLGLAEAFF. CDR3 DNA: TGCAGCGTCCTAGGGCTGGCTGAAGCTTTCTTT.

V gene TRBV5-1 combines with J gene TRBJ2-7; TRBD2 is a possible D gene (5 bases). Per the germline V gene, CDR1 is SGHRS and CDR2 is YFSETQ. V was trimmed by 5 bases and J by 3 bases, leaving 18 bases between them. The CDR3 sequence is 15 residues long. The CDR3 DNA is TGCGCCAGCAGTCCTTCAGGAAGGGAGTTCTACGAGCAGTACTTC. It specifies CASSPSGREFYEQYF.

The gene calls are TRBV6-5 and TRBJ2-1; D remains unclear. The ends were cut back, 2 bases at V and 5 bases at J, with 7 bases in the middle. The CDR3 runs 13 residues. Germline CDR1 MNHEY, CDR2 SVGAGI. The CDR3 protein is CASSYRVNNEQFF. The DNA for the CDR3 is TGTGCCAGCAGTTACAGGGTGAACAATGAGCAGTTCTTC.

CDR3 region: CASSLKREGPGNEQFF. As DNA, the CDR3 is TGTGCCAGCAGTTTGAAGCGGGAGGGCCCTGGCAATGAGCAGTTCTTC. This chain joins TRBV6-6 and TRBJ2-1, with TRBD2 matching 10 bases. The J segment lost 6 bases and the V segment lost 4 bases, leaving 9 bases of the junction unmatched. The CDR3 runs to 16 residues. CDR1 is MNHNY and CDR2 is SVGAGI in the germline V gene (reference sequence).